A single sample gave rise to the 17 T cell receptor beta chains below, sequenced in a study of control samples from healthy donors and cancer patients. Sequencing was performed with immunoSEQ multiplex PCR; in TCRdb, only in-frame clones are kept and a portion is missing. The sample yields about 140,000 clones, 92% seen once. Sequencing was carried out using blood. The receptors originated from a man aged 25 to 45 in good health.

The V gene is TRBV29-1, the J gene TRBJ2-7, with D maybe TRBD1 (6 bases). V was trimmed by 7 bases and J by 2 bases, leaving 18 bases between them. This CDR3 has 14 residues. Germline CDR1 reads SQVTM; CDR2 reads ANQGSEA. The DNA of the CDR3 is TGCAGCGGAAAGACAGGCCCCCTGACCTACGAGCAGTACTTC. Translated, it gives CSGKTGPLTYEQYF.

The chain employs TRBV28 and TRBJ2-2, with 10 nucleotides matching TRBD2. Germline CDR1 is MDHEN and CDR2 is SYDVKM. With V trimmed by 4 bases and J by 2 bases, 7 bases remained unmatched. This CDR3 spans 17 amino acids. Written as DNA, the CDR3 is TGTGCCAGCAGTTCCGCTCGGACTAGCGGAAACACCGGGGAGCTGTTTTTT. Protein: CASSSARTSGNTGELFF.

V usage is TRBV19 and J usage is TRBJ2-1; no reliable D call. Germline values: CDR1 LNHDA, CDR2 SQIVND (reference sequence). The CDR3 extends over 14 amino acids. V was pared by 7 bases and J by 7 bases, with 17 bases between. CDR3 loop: CASNHQDTLNEQFF. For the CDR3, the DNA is TGTGCCAGTAATCACCAAGACACTCTAAATGAGCAGTTCTTC.

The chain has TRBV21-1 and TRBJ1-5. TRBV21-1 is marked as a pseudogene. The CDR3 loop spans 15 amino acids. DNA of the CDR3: TGTGCCAGCACCTCGGGGAGGGGGGGCAATCAGCCCCAGCATTTT. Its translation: CASTSGRGGNQPQHF.

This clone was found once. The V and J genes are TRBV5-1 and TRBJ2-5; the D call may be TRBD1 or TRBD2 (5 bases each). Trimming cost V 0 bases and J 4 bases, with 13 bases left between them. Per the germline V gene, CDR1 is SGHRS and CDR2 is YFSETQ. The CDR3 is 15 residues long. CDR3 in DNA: TGCGCCAGCAGCTTGGGTCTAGCAGGGAGAGAGACCCAGTACTTC. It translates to CASSLGLAGRETQYF. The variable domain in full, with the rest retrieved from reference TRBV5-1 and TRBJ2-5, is KAGVTQTPRYLIKTRGQQVTLSCSPISGHRSVSWYQQTPGQGLQFLFEYFSETQRNKGNFPGRFSGRQFSNSRSEMNVSTLELGDSALYLCASSLGLAGRETQYFGPGTRLLVL.

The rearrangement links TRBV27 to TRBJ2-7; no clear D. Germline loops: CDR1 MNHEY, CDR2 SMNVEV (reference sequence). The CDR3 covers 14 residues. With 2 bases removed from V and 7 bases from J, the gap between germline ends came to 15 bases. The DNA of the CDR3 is TGTGCCAGCAGTTTAAACATCCGGCCATGGGAGCAGTACTTC. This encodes CASSLNIRPWEQYF.

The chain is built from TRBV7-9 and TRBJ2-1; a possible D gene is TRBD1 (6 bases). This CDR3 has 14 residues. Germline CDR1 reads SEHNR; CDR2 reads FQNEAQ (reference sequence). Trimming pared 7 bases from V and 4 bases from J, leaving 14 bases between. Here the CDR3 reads CASILDRLYNEQFF. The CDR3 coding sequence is TGTGCCAGCATTCTCGACAGGCTATACAATGAGCAGTTCTTC.

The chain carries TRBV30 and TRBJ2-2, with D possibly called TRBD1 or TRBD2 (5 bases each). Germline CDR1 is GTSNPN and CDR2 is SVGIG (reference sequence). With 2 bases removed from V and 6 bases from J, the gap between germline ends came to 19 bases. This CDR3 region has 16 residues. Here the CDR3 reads CAWSQPGAGRAGELFF. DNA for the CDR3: TGTGCCTGGAGTCAACCTGGTGCAGGGCGGGCCGGGGAGCTGTTTTTT.

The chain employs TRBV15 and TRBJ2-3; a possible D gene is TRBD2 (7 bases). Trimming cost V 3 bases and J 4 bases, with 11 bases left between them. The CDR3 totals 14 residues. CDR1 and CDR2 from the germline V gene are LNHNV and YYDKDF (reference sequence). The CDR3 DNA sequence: TGTGCCACCAGCAGGGGGGGGGCGGCAGATACGCAGTATTTT. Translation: CATSRGGAADTQYF.

This CDR3 reads CASSLSGSSYNSPLHF. DNA of the CDR3: TGTGCCAGCAGTTTATCAGGGAGCTCCTATAATTCACCCCTCCACTTT. The chain has TRBV27 and TRBJ1-6, with no clear D. The CDR3 runs to 16 residues. Germline V gene lookup returns CDR1 MNHEY and CDR2 SMNVEV (reference sequence). Trimming took 0 bases from V and 0 from J, leaving 6 bases between them.

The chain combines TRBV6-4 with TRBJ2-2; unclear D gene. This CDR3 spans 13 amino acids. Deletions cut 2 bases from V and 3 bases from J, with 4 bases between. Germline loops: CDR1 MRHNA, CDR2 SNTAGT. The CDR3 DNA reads TGTGCCAGCAGTGACGGGGACACCGGGGAGCTGTTTTTT. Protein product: CASSDGDTGELFF.

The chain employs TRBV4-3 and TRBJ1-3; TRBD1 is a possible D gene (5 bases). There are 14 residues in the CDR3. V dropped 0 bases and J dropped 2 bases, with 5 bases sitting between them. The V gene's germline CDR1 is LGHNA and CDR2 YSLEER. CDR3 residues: CASSQDRAGNTIYF. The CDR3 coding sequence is TGCGCCAGCAGCCAAGACAGGGCTGGAAACACCATATATTTT.

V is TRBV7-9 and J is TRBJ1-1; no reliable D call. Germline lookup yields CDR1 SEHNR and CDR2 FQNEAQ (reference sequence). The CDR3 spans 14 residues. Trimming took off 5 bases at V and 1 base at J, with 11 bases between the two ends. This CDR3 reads CASSIGGSNTEAFF. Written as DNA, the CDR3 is TGTGCCAGCAGCATTGGTGGATCGAACACTGAAGCTTTCTTT.

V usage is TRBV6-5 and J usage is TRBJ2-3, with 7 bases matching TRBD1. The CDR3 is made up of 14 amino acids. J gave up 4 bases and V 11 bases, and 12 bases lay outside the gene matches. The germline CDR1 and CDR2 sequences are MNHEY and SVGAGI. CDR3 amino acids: CAGGQEGAADTQYF. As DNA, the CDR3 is TGTGCCGGTGGACAGGAAGGGGCCGCAGATACGCAGTATTTT.

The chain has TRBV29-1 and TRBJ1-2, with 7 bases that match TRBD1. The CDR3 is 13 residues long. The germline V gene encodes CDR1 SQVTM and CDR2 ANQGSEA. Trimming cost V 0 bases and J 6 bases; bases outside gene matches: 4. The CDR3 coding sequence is TGCAGCGTTGAAGACGGGACAGTTGATGGCTACACCTTC. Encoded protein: CSVEDGTVDGYTF.

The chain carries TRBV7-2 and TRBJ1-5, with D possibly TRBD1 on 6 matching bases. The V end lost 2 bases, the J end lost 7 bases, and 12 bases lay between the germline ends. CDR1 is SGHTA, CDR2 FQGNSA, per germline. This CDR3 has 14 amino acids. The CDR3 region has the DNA TGTGCCAGCAGCTTACTGGGGGGCGGCCAGCCCCAGCATTTT. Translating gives CASSLLGGGQPQHF.

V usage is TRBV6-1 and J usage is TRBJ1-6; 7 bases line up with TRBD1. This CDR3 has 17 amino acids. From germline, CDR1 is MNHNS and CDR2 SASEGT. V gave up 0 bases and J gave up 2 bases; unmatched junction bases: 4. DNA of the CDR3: TGTGCCAGCAGTGAAGCAACCGGGACAGCCTATAATTCACCCCTCCACTTT. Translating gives CASSEATGTAYNSPLHF.